This TCR beta chain is drawn from a study of CXCR3-negative and CXCR3-positive naive CD8 T cells. General study points: Naive subsets displayed similar surface CD5, and TCR strength was inferred from TRB CDR3 properties. Naive cells that were CXCR3-negative or CXCR3-positive used TRBV-TRBJ genes alike, while memory cells diverged. For memory CD8+ cells diversity was much lower, but both naive subsets had comparably high diversity. Compared with CXCR3-negative naive cells, CXCR3-positive naive cells showed more hydrophobic TRB CDR3s.

By phenotype, naive CD8+ T cells were CD45RO-CCR7+CD27+CD95-. For this clonotype: Its matching antigen is unknown.

Germline CDR1 and CDR2: SQVTM and ANQGSEA. The CDR3 sequence is 12 residues long. Each TRB cDNA library was prepared by 5' RACE (with UMI labels). TCRdb derives one entry per CDR3 protein from the 5' RACE reads, leaving out DNA. This sample's table reports around 66,000 distinct CDR3 sequences. The specimen sequenced was naive CXCR3+ CD8+ T cells from blood. Subset defined: CD45RO-CCR7+CD27+CD95- naive CD8+ T cells expressing CXCR3 (TNR3+). The receptor was derived from a human donor in good health. Some clones in this sample may be carry-over from other donors' samples. The chain couples TRBV29-1 to TRBJ2-7. CDR3 protein: CSVERQPYEQYF.